This T cell receptor (beta chain) was recovered during a study of cytomegalovirus exposure and HLA in healthy donors. As for the study in general: The roughly 120 validation repertoires matched the roughly 630 first-cohort repertoires in platform, a later analysis reported. General observations from the study: The finding came from a later analysis; first-cohort TCR clusters tended to co-occur in the approximately 120 validation repertoires.

The table came from immunoSEQ multiplex PCR; TCRdb's copy has only in-frame clones and leaves some out. The sample lists a few hundred thousand clones; about 86% were seen once. About this clone itself: The antigen remains unidentified.

The donors were in the approximately 120-subject validation cohort, distinct from the roughly 700-subject first cohort. Between the trimmed V and J ends, which lost 8 bases and 0 bases, there was a span of 8 bases. Per the germline V gene, CDR1 is SGHVS and CDR2 is FQNEAQ. The CDR3 has 13 amino acids. This receptor was identified in a woman aged 18-35 years in good health and CMV-seronegative. The sample taken for sequencing was PBMCs. The chain links TRBV7-8 to TRBJ2-4; D may be TRBD2 (5 bases). CDR3 in DNA: TGTGCCAGCTCGGGAATAGCCAAAAACATTCAGTACTTC. Protein: CASSGIAKNIQYF.